Listed below are T cell receptor beta chains from one sample, sequenced in a study of breast tumors, draining lymph nodes, adjacent tissues. In TCRdb, the multiplex PCR reads were re-called with MiXCR into one record per CDR3 protein. The sample carries over 100,000 distinct CDR3 sequences, around 20% recorded once. Source material: axillary lymph node tissue. These receptors were taken from a female donor with breast cancer. Some clones in this sample may be carry-over from other donors' samples. Each CDR3 is given with its conserved first and last residue. Each record gives: V gene, CDR3 protein.

v_gene: TRBV20-1; CDR3aa: CSASYGTYEQYF
v_gene: TRBV28; CDR3aa: CASSLTRGSQPQRF
v_gene: TRBV7-2; CDR3aa: CASSYPGLDTQYF
v_gene: TRBV2; CDR3aa: CASSEAGTADYGYTF
v_gene: TRBV6-1; CDR3aa: CASRGTSGRGYRSYNEQFF
v_gene: TRBV5-6; CDR3aa: CASSFSSGSETQYF
v_gene: TRBV19; CDR3aa: CASSSDSRAKTQYF
v_gene: TRBV25-1; CDR3aa: CASTRYGTDTQYF
v_gene: TRBV7-3; CDR3aa: CASSPGLAGGCVFETQYF
v_gene: TRBV5-8; CDR3aa: CASSLGQGVSTIYF
v_gene: TRBV2; CDR3aa: CASSDRGPGQPQHF
v_gene: TRBV12-3/TRBV12-4; CDR3aa: CASSFSLTSGRGEQFF
v_gene: TRBV2; CDR3aa: CASSEQYNSPLHF
v_gene: TRBV30; CDR3aa: CAWGRGTKNIQYF
v_gene: TRBV11-2; CDR3aa: CASSLGLPSTDTQYF
v_gene: TRBV7-9; CDR3aa: CASSLGGADNEQFF
v_gene: TRBV7-3; CDR3aa: CASSLKLGEAGELFF
v_gene: TRBV7-2; CDR3aa: CASSRSPREKLFF
v_gene: TRBV5-6; CDR3aa: CASSFRQTGANVLTF
v_gene: TRBV30; CDR3aa: CAWSLTGTGGYTF
v_gene: TRBV19; CDR3aa: CASSIAPIGNQPQHF
v_gene: TRBV29-1; CDR3aa: CSVMLAGGWKYF
v_gene: TRBV9; CDR3aa: CASSVGTYNEQFF
v_gene: TRBV12-3/TRBV12-4; CDR3aa: CASSLSANHQETQYF